This T cell receptor (beta chain) was captured by sequencing in a study of T-cell reconstitution after alpha-beta-depleted transplantation in children. This CDR3 has 13 residues. Trimming left V 8 bases short and J 1 base short, with 11 bases between. This clonotype was recorded at least ten times. Its antigen is unknown. Researchers prepared the TCRbeta library using unique molecular identifiers, the study reports. One entry per CDR3 protein, called by TCRdb with MiXCR from the PCR reads. This table holds about 120,000 distinct CDR3 sequences, about 21% found once. Findings and caveats of the study: When one year had passed after transplant, most T-cell counts and diversity came from newly produced T cells. Recipient T cells and thymic progenitors that survived gave rise to the high TCRbeta diversity observed at day 60 in some patients. About two months after transplant, alpha-beta T cells reportedly came from several hundred expanded graft clones.

This clonotype was sampled from a male patient aged 2-10 years who had a stem cell transplant for chronic granulomatous disease, so the T cells may come from the graft donor. The chain carries TRBV12-3 or TRBV12-4 and TRBJ1-1, with D unclear. Sequencing used PBMCs, mostly from graft donor cells, obtained 180 days after TCRalphabeta/CD19-depleted stem cell transplant. As DNA, the CDR3 is TGTGCCAGCTCCCCGAGGGCGAACACTGAAGCTTTCTTT. Amino acid sequence: CASSPRANTEAFF.